This T cell receptor (beta chain) came from a study of shared clonotypes between healthy human individuals. The CDR3 length is 14 residues. Trimming took 2 bases from V and 7 from J, leaving 14 bases between them. The germline gives CDR1 SNHLY, CDR2 FYNNEI. The authors split each subset's genomic DNA evenly across several immunoSEQ plates. The method was immunoSEQ multiplex PCR; TCRdb's version includes in-frame clones alone and lacks a portion of them. The sample shows about half a million clones, about 72% of them seen only once. Everyone who donated was a Caucasian adult who lived in Nashville, Tennessee. In unsorted samples, genomic DNA was obtained using 90 million to 95 million PBMCs.

V gene TRBV2 combines with J gene TRBJ1-1, with D unresolved. The origin of this receptor is a woman between 40 and 50 years old in good health. Some clones in this sample may be carry-over from other donors' samples. The source material was PBMCs. Here the CDR3 DNA reads TGTGCCAGCAGTGAATTTAGGGCAGGAGGTGAAGCTTTCTTT. Residues: CASSEFRAGGEAFF.